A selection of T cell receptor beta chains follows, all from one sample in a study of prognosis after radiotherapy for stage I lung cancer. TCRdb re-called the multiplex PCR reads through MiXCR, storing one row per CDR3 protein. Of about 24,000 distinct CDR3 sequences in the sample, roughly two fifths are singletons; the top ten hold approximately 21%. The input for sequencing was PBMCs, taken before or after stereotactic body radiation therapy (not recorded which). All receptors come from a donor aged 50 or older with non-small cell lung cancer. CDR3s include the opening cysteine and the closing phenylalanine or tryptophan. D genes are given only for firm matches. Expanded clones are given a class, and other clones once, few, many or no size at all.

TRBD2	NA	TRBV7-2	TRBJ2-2	TGTGCCAGCAGCTTGACCGGGACTACCACCGGGGAGCTGTTTTTT	CASSLTGTTTGELFF
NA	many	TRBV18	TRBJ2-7	TGTGCCAGCTCACTTACAGGATTCGAGCAGTACTTC	CASSLTGFEQYF
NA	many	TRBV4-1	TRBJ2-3	TGCGCCAGCAGCCAATTGCTTTTAACAGATACGCAGTATTTT	CASSQLLLTDTQYF
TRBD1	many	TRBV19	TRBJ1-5	TGTGCCAGTAGTATATGGACAGGGGGCGGTCAGCCCCAGCATTTT	CASSIWTGGGQPQHF
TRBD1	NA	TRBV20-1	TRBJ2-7	TGCAGTGCTAGAGAGGGACAGGGAACCTACGAGCAGTACTTC	CSAREGQGTYEQYF
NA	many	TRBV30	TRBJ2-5	TGTGCCTTACTCAGGGAGACCCAGTACTTC	CALLRETQYF
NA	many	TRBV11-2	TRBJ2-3	TGTGCCAGCACATATGGGCGACTCTCTCAATACGTAGATACGCAGTATTTT	CASTYGRLSQYVDTQYF
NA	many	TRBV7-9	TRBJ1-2	TGTGCCAGCAGCTCCCAGCTCCATGGCTACACCTTC	CASSSQLHGYTF
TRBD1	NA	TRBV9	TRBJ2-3	TGTGCCAGCAGCGTAGTGGATGGACAGGTGGCCGCAGATACGCGGTATTTT	CASSVVDGQVAADTRYF
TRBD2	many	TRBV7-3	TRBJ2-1	TGTGCCAGCAGCTTACCGGGACTAGCGGACAATGAGCAGTTCTTC	CASSLPGLADNEQFF
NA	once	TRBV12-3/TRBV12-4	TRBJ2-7	TGTGCCAGCAGTTACTCGACCCGGGTGGATCAGTACTTC	CASSYSTRVDQYF
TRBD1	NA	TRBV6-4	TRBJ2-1	TGTGCCAGTAGTAACGGGGGACAGGTTTTCAATGAGCAGTTCTTC	CASSNGGQVFNEQFF
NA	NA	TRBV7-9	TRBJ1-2	TGTGCCAGCAGCCGGGGGTGTGCCTATGTCTACACCTTC	CASSRGCAYVYTF
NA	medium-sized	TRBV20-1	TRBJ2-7	TGCAGTGCTAGAGACTCGACTAGACAATACGAGCAGTACTTC	CSARDSTRQYEQYF
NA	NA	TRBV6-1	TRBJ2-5	TGTGCCAGAAGTCGATACCCAGGGTCCCAAGAGAACCAGTACTTC	CARSRYPGSQENQYF
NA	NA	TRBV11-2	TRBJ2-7	TGTGCCAGCATCTTAGTAGGGCGACGGCCATACAAGCAGTACTTC	CASILVGRRPYKQYF
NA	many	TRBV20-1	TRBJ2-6	TGCAGTGCTAGTTCCCCTGAGGCCAACGTCCTGACTTTC	CSASSPEANVLTF
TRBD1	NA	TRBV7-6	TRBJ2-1	TGTGCCAGCAGCTCAGCAGGGGACAGGGGGTCAGGTGAGCAGTTCTTC	CASSSAGDRGSGEQFF
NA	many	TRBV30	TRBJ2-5	TGTGCCTGGACGGCAGGGCAGCCAGGGTCGGCCCAGTACTTC	CAWTAGQPGSAQYF
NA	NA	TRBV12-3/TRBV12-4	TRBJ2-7	TGTGCCAGCAGCCGGACAGAATACTACGAGCAGTACTTC	CASSRTEYYEQYF
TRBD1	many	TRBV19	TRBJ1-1	TGTGCCAGTAGCGTTACAGGGGGGCACACTGAAGCTTTCTTT	CASSVTGGHTEAFF
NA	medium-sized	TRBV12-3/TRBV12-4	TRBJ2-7	TGTGCCAGCCAGAGCCGGCCCACCTACGAGCAGTACTTC	CASQSRPTYEQYF
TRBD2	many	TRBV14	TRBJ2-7	TGTGCCAGCAGCGGACTAGGGACTAGCGGGTCCTACGAGCAGTACTTC	CASSGLGTSGSYEQYF
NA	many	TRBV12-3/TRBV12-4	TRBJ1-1	TGTGCCAGCACTACCCTGGGGCAGGGAGCTTTCTTT	CASTTLGQGAFF
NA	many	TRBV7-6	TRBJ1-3	TGTGCCAGCAGCTTAAAGGTCTCGGGATCTGGAAACACCATATATTTT	CASSLKVSGSGNTIYF
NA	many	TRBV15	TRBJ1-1	TGTGCCACCAGCAGGGACATGAACACTGAAGCTTTCTTT	CATSRDMNTEAFF
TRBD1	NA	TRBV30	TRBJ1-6	TGTGCCTGGAGTGCGGGACAGCGCTCTTCACCCCTCCACTTT	CAWSAGQRSSPLHF